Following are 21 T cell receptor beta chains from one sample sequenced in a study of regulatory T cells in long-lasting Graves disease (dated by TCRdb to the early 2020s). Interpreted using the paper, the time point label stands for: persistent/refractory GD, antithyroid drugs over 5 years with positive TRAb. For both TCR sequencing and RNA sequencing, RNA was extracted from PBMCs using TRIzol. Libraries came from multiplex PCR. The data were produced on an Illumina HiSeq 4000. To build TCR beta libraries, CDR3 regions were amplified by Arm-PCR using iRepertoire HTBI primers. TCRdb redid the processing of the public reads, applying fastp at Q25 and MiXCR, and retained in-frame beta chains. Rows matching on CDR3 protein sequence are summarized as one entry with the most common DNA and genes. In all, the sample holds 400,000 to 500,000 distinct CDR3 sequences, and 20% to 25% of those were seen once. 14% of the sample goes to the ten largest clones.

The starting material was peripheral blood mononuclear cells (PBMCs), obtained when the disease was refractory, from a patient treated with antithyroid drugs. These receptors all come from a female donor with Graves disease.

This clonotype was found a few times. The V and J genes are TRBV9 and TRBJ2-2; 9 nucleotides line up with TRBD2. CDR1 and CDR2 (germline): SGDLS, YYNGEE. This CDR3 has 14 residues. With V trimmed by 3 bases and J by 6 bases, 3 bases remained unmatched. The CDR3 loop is CASSGTSGPGELFF. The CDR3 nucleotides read TGTGCCAGCAGCGGCACTAGCGGGCCCGGGGAGCTGTTTTTT.

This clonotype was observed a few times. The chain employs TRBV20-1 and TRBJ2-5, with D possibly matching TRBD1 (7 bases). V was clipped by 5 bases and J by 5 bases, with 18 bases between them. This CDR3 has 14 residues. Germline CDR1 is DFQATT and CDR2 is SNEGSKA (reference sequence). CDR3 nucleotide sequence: TGCAGTGCTCCCACCAGGGGGGAATCGGAGACCCAGTACTTC. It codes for CSAPTRGESETQYF.

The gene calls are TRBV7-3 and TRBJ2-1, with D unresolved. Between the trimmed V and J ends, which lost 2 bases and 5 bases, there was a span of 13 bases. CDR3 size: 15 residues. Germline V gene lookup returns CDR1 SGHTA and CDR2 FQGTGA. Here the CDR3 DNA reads TGTGCCAGCAGCTTACTCCCTAGATCCAACAATGAGCAGTTCTTC. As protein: CASSLLPRSNNEQFF.

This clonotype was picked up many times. This CDR3 reads CASSQGSSGRRDYEQYF. In nucleotides, the CDR3 is TGCGCCAGCAGCCAAGGATCTAGCGGGAGACGGGACTACGAGCAGTACTTC. The chain recombines TRBV4-1 with TRBJ2-7, with TRBD2 matching over 10 bases. Germline V gene lookup returns CDR1 MGHRA and CDR2 YSYEKL. V trimming: 1 base; J trimming: 3 bases; junction bases outside the gene matches: 9. CDR3 length: 17 amino acids.

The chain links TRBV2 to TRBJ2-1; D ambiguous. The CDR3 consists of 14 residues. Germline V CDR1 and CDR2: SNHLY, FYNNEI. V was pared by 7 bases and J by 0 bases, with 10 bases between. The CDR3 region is CASMVVSSYNEQFF. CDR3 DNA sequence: TGTGCCAGCATGGTGGTCAGCTCCTACAATGAGCAGTTCTTC.

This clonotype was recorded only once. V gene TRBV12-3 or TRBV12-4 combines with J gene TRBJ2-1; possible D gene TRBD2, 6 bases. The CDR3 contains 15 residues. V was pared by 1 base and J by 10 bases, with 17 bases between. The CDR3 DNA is TGTGCCAGCAGTTTAGGCGGAGGGCTAGCAGAGGAGCAGTTCTTC. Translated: CASSLGGGLAEEQFF.

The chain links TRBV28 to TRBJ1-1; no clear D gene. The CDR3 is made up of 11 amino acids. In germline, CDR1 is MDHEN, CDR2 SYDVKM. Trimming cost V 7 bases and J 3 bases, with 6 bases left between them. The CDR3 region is CASTLYTEAFF. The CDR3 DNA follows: TGTGCCAGCACCCTTTACACTGAAGCTTTCTTT.

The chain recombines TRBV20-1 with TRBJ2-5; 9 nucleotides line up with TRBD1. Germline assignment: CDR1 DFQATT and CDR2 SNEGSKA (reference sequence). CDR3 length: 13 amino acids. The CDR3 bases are TGCAGCCTTCCGGGACAGGGTGGAAATGAGCAGTACTTC. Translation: CSLPGQGGNEQYF.

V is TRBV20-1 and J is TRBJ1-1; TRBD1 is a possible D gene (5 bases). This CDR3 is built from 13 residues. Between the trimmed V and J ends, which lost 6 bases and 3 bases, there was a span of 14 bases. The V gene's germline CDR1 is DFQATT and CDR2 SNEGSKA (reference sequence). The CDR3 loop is CSAARGVDTEAFF. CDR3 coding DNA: TGCAGTGCGGCCCGGGGGGTCGACACTGAAGCTTTCTTT.

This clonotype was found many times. CDR3 nucleotides: TGTGCCAGCAGTTCCTGGACAGGGGGCGCTTTCGGCTACGAGCAGTACTTC. It yields the protein CASSSWTGGAFGYEQYF. V usage is TRBV28 and J usage is TRBJ2-7; 11 bases fit TRBD1. Germline V gives CDR1 MDHEN, CDR2 SYDVKM. Germline trimming cut 4 bases from V and 3 bases from J; bases unmatched to any gene: 11. The CDR3 length is 17 residues.

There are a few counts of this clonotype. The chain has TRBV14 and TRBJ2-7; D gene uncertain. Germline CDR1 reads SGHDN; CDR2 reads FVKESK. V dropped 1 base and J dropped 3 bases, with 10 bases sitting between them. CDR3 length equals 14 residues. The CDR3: CASSQGGLDYEQYF. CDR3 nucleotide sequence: TGTGCCAGCAGCCAAGGAGGCCTGGACTACGAGCAGTACTTC.

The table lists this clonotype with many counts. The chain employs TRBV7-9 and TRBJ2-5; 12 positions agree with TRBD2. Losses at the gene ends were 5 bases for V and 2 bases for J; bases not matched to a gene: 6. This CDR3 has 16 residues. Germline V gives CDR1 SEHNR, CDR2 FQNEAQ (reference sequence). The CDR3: CASSTTSGRLQETQYF. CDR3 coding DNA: TGTGCCAGCAGCACTACTAGCGGGAGGCTTCAAGAGACCCAGTACTTC.

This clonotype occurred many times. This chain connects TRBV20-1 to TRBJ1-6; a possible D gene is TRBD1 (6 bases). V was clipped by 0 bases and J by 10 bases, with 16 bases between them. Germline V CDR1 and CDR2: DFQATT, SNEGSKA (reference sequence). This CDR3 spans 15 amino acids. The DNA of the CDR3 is TGCAGTGCTAGAGATTTGGCAGGGGAGCAATCACCCCTCCACTTT. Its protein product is CSARDLAGEQSPLHF.

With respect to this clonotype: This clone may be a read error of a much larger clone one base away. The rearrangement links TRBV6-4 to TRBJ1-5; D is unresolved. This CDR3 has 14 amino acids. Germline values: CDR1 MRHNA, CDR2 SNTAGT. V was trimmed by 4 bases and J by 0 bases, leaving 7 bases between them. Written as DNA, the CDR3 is TGTGCCAGCAGTGGAGGCAGTAGCAATCAGCCCCAGCATTTT. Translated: CASSGGSSNQPQHF.

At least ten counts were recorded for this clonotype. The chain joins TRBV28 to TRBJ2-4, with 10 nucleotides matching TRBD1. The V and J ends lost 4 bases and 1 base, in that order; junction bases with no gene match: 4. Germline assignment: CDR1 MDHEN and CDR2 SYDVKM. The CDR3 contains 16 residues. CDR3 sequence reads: CASSSPGQGAKNIQYF. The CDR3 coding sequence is TGTGCCAGCAGTTCACCGGGACAGGGGGCCAAAAACATTCAGTACTTC.

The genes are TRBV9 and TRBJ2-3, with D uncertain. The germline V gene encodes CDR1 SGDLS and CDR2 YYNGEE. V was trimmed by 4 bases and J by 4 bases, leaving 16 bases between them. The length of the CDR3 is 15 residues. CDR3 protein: CASSPRTAGPDTQYF. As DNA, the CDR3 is TGTGCCAGCAGCCCGCGGACGGCAGGCCCAGATACGCAGTATTTT.

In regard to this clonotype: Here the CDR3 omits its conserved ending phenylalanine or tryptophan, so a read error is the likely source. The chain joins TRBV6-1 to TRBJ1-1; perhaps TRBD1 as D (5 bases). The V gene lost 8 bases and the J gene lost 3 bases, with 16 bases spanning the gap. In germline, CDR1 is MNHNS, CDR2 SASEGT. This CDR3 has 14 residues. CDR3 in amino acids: CASGPRVEDTEAFS. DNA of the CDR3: TGTGCCAGCGGCCCCAGGGTGGAGGACACTGAAGCTTTCTCT.

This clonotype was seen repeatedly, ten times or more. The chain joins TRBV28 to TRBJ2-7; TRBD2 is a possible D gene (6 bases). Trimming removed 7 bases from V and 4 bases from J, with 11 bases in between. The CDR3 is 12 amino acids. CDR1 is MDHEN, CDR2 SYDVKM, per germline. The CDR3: CASMSGRYEQYF. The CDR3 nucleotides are TGTGCCAGCATGTCAGGGAGGTACGAGCAGTACTTC. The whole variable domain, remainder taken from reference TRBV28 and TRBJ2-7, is DVKVTQSSRYLVKRTGEKVFLECVQDMDHENMFWYRQDPGLGLRLIYFSYDVKMKEKGDIPEGYSVSREKKERFSLILESASTNQTSMYLCASMSGRYEQYFGPGTRLTVT.

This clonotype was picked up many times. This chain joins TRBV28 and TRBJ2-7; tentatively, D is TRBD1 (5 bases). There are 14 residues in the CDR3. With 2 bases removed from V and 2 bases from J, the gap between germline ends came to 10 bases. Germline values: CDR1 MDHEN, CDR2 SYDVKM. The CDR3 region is CASSLESRAYEQYF. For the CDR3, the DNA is TGTGCCAGCAGTTTAGAATCCAGGGCCTACGAGCAGTACTTC.

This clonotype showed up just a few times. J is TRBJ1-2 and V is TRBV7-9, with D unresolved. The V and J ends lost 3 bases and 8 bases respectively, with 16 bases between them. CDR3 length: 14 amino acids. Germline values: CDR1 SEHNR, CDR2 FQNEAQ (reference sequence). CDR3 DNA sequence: TGTGCCAGCAGCTTCTCTGGAGGTTCGGAAGGCTACACCTTC. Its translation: CASSFSGGSEGYTF.

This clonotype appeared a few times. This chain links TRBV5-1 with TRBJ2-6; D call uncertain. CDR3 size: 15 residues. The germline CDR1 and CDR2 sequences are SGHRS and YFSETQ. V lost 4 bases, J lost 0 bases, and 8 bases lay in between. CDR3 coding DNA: TGCGCCAGCAGCGGCGCCAGCTCTGGGGCCAACGTCCTGACTTTC. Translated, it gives CASSGASSGANVLTF.